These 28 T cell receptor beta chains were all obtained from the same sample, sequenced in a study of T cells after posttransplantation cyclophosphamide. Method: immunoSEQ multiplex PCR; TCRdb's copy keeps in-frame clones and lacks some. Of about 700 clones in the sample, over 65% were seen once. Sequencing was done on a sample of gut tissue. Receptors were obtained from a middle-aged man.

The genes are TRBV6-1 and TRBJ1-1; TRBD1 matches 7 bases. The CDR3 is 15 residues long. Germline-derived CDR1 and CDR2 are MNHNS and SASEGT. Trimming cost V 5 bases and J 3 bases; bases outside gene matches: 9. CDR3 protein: CASSLGGVMYTEAFF. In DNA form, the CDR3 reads TGTGCCAGCAGTTTAGGGGGCGTGATGTACACTGAAGCTTTCTTT.

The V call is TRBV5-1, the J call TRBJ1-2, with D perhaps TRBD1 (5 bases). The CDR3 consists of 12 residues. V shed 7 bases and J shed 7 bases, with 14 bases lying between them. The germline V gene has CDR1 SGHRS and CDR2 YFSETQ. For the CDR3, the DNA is TGCGCCAGCGGTCAAGGGGAGGGTGGCTACACCTTC. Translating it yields CASGQGEGGYTF.

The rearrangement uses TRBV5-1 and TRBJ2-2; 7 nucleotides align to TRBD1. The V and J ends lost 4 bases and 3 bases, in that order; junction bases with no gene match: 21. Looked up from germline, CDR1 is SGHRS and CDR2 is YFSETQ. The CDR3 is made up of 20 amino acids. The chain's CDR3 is CASSVWDSFPPNTHTGELFF. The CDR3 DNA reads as TGCGCCAGCAGCGTTTGGGACAGTTTCCCACCTAATACGCACACCGGGGAGCTGTTTTTT. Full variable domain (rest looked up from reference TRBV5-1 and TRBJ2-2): KAGVTQTPRYLIKTRGQQVTLSCSPISGHRSVSWYQQTPGQGLQFLFEYFSETQRNKGNFPGRFSGRQFSNSRSEMNVSTLELGDSALYLCASSVWDSFPPNTHTGELFFGEGSRLTVL.

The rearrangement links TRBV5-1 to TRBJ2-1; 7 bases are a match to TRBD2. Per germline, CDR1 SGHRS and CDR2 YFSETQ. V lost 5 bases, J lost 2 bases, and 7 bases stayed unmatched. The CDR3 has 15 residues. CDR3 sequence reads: CASRSGTNAYNEQFF. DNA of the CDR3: TGCGCCAGCAGATCCGGGACTAATGCCTACAATGAGCAGTTCTTC. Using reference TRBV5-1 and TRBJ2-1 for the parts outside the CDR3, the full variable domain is KAGVTQTPRYLIKTRGQQVTLSCSPISGHRSVSWYQQTPGQGLQFLFEYFSETQRNKGNFPGRFSGRQFSNSRSEMNVSTLELGDSALYLCASRSGTNAYNEQFFGPGTRLTVL.

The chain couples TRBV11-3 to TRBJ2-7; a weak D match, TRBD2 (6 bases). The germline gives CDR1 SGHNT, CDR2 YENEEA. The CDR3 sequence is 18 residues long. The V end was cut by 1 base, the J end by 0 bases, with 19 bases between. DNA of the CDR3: TGTGCCAGCAGCTTAGGAGGCTTTAGCGGATTGATCTCCTACGAGCAGTACTTC. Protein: CASSLGGFSGLISYEQYF.

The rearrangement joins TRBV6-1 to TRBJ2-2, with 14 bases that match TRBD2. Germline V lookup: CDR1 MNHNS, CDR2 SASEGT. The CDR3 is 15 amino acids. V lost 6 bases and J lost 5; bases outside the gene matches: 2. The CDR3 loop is CASRTSGRGTGELFF. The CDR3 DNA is TGTGCCAGCAGGACTAGCGGGAGGGGGACCGGGGAGCTGTTTTTT.

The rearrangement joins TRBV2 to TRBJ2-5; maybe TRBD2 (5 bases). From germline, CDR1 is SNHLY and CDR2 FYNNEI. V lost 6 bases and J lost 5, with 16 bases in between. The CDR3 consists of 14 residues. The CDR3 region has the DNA TGTGCCAGCAGCCCAACACGGGGTGGGGAGACCCAGTACTTC. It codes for CASSPTRGGETQYF.

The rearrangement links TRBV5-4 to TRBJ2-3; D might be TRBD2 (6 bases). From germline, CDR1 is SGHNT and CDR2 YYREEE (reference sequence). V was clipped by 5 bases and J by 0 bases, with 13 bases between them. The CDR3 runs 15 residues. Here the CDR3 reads CASRVGGLSTDTQYF. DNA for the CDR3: TGTGCCAGCAGAGTTGGGGGACTTAGCACAGATACGCAGTATTTT. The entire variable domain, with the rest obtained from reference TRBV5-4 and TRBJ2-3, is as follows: ETGVTQSPTHLIKTRGQQVTLRCSSQSGHNTVSWYQQALGQGPQFIFQYYREEENGRGNFPPRFSGLQFPNYSSELNVNALELDDSALYLCASRVGGLSTDTQYFGPGTRLTVL.

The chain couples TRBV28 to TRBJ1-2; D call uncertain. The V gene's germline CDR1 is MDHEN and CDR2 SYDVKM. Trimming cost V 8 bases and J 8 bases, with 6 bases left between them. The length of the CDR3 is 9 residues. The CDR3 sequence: CASGRGYTF. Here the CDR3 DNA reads TGTGCCAGCGGGAGGGGCTACACCTTC.

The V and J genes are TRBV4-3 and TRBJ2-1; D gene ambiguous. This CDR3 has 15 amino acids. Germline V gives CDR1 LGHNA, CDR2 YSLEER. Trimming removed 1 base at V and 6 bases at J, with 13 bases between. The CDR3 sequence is CASSQGDLLVNEQFF. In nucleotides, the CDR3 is TGCGCCAGCAGCCAAGGCGACTTGTTAGTCAATGAGCAGTTCTTC.

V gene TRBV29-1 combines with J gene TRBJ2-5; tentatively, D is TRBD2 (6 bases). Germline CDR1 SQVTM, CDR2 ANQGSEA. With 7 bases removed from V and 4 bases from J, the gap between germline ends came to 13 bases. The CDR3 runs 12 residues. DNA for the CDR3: TGCAGCGCTCGTCGGGGGACAGAGACCCAGTACTTC. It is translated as CSARRGTETQYF.

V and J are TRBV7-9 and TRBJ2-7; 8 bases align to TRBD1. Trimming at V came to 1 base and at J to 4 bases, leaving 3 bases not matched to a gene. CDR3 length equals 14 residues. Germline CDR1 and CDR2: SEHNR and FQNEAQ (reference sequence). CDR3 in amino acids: CASSLGQGLYEQYF. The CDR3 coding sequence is TGTGCCAGCAGCTTAGGACAGGGGTTGTACGAGCAGTACTTC.

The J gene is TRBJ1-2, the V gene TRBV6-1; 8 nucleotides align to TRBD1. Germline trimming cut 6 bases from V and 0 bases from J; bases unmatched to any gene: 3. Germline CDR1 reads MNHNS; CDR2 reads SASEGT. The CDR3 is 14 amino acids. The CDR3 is CASRGQGPNYGYTF. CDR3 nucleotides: TGTGCCAGCAGAGGACAGGGCCCTAACTATGGCTACACCTTC.

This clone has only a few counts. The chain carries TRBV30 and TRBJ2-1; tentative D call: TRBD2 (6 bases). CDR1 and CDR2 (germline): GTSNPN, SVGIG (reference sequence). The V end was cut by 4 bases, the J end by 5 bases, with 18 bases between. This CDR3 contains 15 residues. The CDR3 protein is CAWILGGGVDNEQFF. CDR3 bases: TGTGCCTGGATCCTCGGGGGAGGAGTGGACAATGAGCAGTTCTTC. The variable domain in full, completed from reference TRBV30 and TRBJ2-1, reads SQTIHQWPATLVQPVGSPLSLECTVEGTSNPNLYWYRQAAGRGLQLLFYSVGIGQISSEVPQNLSASRPQDRQFILSSKKLLLSDSGFYLCAWILGGGVDNEQFFGPGTRLTVL.

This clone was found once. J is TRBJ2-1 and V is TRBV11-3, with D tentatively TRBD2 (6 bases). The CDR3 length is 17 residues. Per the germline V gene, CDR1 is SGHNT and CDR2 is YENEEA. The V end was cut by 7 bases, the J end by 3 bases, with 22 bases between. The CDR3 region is CASTPSRNFGGYNEQFF. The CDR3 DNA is TGTGCCAGCACCCCTAGTAGAAATTTCGGGGGCTACAATGAGCAGTTCTTC.

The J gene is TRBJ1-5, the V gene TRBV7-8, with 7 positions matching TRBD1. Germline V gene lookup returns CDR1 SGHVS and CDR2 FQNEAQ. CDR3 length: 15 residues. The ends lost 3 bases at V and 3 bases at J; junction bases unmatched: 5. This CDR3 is CASSFRGTVNQPQHF. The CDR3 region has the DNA TGTGCCAGCAGCTTTCGCGGGACAGTCAATCAGCCCCAGCATTTT.

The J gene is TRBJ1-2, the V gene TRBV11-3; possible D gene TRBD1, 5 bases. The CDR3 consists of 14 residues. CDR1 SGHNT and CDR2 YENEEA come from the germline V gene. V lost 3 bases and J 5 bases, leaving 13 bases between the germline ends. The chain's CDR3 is CASSFGPGNYGYTF. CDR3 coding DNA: TGTGCCAGCAGCTTCGGCCCAGGGAATTATGGCTACACCTTC.

The CDR3 loop reads CASSYPGQGAYEQYF. DNA of the CDR3: TGTGCCAGCAGTTACCCGGGACAGGGGGCCTACGAGCAGTACTTC. This chain connects TRBV6-5 to TRBJ2-7; TRBD1 aligns across 11 bases. CDR1 and CDR2 from the germline V gene are MNHEY and SVGAGI. The junction had 2 bases not matched to a gene; V was cut back by 2 bases and J by 2 bases. The CDR3 consists of 15 residues.

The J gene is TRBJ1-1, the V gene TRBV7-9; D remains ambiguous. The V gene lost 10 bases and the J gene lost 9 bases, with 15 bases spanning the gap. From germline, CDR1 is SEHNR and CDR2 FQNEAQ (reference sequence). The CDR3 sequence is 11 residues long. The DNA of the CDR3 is TGTGCCACCCACGGAGGGCCCCAAGCTTTCTTT. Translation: CATHGGPQAFF.

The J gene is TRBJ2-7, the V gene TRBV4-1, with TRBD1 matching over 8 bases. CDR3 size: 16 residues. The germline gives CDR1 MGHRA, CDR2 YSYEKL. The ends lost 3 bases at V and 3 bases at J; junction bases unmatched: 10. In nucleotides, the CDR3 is TGCGCCAGCAGCCATCCACGGACAGGGCTCTTCTACGAGCAGTACTTC. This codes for CASSHPRTGLFYEQYF.

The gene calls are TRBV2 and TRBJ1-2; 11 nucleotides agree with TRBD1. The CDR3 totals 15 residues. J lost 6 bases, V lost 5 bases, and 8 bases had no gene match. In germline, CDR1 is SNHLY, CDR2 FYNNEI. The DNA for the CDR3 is TGTGCCAGCAGTAAGGACAGGGGGCATGACGATGGCTACACCTTC. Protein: CASSKDRGHDDGYTF.

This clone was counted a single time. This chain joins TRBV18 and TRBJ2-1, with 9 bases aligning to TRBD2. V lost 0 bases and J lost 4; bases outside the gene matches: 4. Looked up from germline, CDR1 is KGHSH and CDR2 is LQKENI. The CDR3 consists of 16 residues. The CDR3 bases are TGTGCCAGCTCACCACCTCGCGGGGGGGCGTACAATGAGCAGTTCTTC. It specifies CASSPPRGGAYNEQFF.

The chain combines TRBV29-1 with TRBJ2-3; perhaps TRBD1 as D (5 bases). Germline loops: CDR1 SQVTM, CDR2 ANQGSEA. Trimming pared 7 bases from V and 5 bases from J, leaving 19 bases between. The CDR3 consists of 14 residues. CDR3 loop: CSALRGRPEDTQYF. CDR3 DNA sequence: TGCAGCGCCCTTAGGGGCAGGCCCGAAGATACGCAGTATTTT.

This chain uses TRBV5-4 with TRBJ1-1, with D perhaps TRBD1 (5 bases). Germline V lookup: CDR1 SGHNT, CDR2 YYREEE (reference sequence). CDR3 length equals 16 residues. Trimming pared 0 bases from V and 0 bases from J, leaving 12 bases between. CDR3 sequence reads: CASSLGSGGMNTEAFF. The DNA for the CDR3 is TGTGCCAGCAGCTTGGGATCTGGGGGGATGAACACTGAAGCTTTCTTT.

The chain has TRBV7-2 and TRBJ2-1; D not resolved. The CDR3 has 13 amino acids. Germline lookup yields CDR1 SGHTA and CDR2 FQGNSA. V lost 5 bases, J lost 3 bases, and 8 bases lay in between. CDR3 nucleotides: TGTGCCAGCAGCCGACTTTTCTACAATGAGCAGTTCTTC. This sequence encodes CASSRLFYNEQFF.

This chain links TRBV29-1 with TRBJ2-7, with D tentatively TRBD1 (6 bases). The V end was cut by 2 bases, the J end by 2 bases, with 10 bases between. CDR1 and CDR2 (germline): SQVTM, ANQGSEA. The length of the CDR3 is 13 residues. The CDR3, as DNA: TGCAGCGTTGAAATGGGGGCAGCCTACGAGCAGTACTTC. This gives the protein CSVEMGAAYEQYF.

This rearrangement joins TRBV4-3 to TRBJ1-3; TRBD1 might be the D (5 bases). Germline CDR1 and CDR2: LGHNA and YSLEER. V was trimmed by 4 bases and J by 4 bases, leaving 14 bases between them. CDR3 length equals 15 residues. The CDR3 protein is CASSPGGVGGNTIYF. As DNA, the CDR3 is TGCGCCAGCAGCCCGGGGGGGGTTGGCGGAAACACCATATATTTT.

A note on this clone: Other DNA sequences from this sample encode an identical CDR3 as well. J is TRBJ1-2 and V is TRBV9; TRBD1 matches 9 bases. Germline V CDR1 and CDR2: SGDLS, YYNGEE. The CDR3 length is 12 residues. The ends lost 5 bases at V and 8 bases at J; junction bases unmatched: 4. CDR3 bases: TGTGCCAGCAGTGGGGACAGGGAAGGCTACACCTTC. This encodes CASSGDREGYTF.